This record covers a single T cell receptor (beta chain). Authors' processing steps: Nucleated cell counts were estimated from reference gene primer amplification. This table comes from immunoSEQ multiplex PCR, and its TCRdb copy is limited to in-frame clones, with some not included. V, J and clone size are taken as reported in that table, and D and trimming were inferred from the DNA itself. The table has roughly 140,000 clones, around 82% seen once. These data come from a study of blood T cell repertoires in COVID-19. As for the study in general: The United States, Italy and Spain supplied acute and convalescent COVID-19 samples. T cells, B-cell-depleted T cells, or PBMCs provided the cDNA or gDNA that served as material.

The CDR3 consists of 14 residues. V was clipped by 2 bases and J by 5 bases, with 12 bases between them. Germline V lookup: CDR1 MNHEY, CDR2 SVGAGI. Sequencing was carried out using peripheral blood. The TCR was taken from a woman aged 45-59 years with acute or convalescent COVID-19. This chain connects TRBV6-5 to TRBJ1-2; the D is unclear. CDR3 in DNA: TGTGCCAGCAGTTACAGATCTTCGGGATATGGCTACACCTTC. Translation: CASSYRSSGYGYTF.